This TCR beta chain was found in a study of T cells in localized non-small cell lung cancer. V was pared by 3 bases and J by 6 bases, with 14 bases between. The CDR3 consists of 15 residues. Germline V gives CDR1 SNHLY, CDR2 FYNNEI. The assay was immunoSEQ multiplex PCR, and TCRdb's table has in-frame clones only and misses some. The sample includes just under 20,000 clones, 89% of them seen just once. The chain joins TRBV2 to TRBJ1-4, with no clear D. The receptor was isolated from a man aged 40-75 years with stage I lung adenocarcinoma. Here the sequenced sample was peripheral blood, taken before any cancer treatment. For the CDR3, the DNA is TGTGCCAGCAGTGATACGGCAGATGCCTATGAAAAACTGTTTTTT. This gives the protein CASSDTADAYEKLFF.